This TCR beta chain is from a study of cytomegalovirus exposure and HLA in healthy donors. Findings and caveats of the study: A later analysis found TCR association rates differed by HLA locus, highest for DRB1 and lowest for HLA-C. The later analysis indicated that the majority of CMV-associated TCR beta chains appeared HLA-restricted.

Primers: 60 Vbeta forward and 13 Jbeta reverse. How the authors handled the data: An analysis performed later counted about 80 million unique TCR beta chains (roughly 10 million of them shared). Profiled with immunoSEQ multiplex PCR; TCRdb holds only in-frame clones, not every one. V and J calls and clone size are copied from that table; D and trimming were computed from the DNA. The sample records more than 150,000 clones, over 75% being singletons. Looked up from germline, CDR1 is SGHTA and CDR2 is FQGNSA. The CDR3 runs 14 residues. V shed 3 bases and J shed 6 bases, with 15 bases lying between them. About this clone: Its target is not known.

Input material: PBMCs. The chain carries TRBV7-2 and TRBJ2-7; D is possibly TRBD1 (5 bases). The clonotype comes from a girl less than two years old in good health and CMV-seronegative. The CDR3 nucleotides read TGTGCCAGCAGCTTCAGGGTAGGGGCCTCCGAGCAGTACTTC. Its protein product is CASSFRVGASEQYF.